One and the same sample provided the 7 T cell receptor beta chains below, sequenced in a study of blood T cell repertoires in COVID-19. The repertoire was sequenced with immunoSEQ multiplex PCR; TCRdb's copy has only in-frame clones and lacks some. The data show some 700,000 clones, with 85% to 90% seen just once and about 0.26% held by the top ten. The specimen was peripheral blood. These receptors came from a woman between 18 and 30 years old with acute or convalescent COVID-19.

The chain employs TRBV7-2 and TRBJ1-4; no firm D call. Trimming removed 1 base at V and 7 bases at J, with 19 bases between. The CDR3 is 17 residues long. Germline values: CDR1 SGHTA, CDR2 FQGNSA. The chain's CDR3 is CASSLVYAQTYREKLFF. In DNA form, the CDR3 reads TGTGCCAGCAGCTTAGTCTATGCACAGACCTATCGTGAAAAACTGTTTTTT.

The chain is built from TRBV19 and TRBJ1-5, with TRBD1 as a possible D gene (6 bases). Trimming took off 3 bases at V and 3 bases at J, with 12 bases between the two ends. CDR1 and CDR2 (germline): LNHDA, SQIVND (reference sequence). The CDR3 runs 15 residues. DNA for the CDR3: TGTGCCAGTAGTATGGGGCAGGGGTTCAATCAGCCCCAGCATTTT. It is translated as CASSMGQGFNQPQHF.

This clone was seen only once. The chain couples TRBV19 to TRBJ1-1, with 8 bases identical to TRBD1. From germline, CDR1 is LNHDA and CDR2 SQIVND (reference sequence). The CDR3 loop spans 16 amino acids. The V and J ends lost 5 bases and 5 bases, in that order; junction bases with no gene match: 13. CDR3 sequence: CASSLSQGAKTTEAFF. CDR3 DNA: TGTGCCAGTAGTCTCAGCCAGGGGGCAAAGACTACTGAAGCTTTCTTT.

The chain couples TRBV27 to TRBJ1-2, with 9 bases fitting TRBD1. The junction had 6 bases not matched to a gene; V was cut back by 5 bases and J by 8 bases. Germline-derived CDR1 and CDR2 are MNHEY and SMNVEV (reference sequence). This CDR3 is 13 amino acids long. The CDR3 coding sequence is TGTGCCAGCAGTGTACAGGGGGCGGAGGGCTACACCTTC. It is translated as CASSVQGAEGYTF.

The chain carries TRBV5-8 and TRBJ1-2, with 10 bases aligning to TRBD1. Trimming cost V 0 bases and J 8 bases; bases outside gene matches: 4. The germline CDR1 and CDR2 sequences are SGHTS and YDEGEE. This CDR3 spans 14 amino acids. The chain's CDR3 is CASSLGQGARGYTF. The CDR3 nucleotides read TGTGCCAGCAGCTTGGGACAGGGGGCGAGGGGCTACACCTTC.

The rearrangement joins TRBV29-1 to TRBJ2-3; D possibly corresponds to TRBD2 (6 bases). V was pared by 3 bases and J by 4 bases, with 8 bases between. CDR1 and CDR2 from the germline V gene are SQVTM and ANQGSEA. The CDR3 totals 12 residues. The CDR3 loop reads CSVDREADTQYF. CDR3 sequence (DNA): TGCAGCGTTGACAGGGAGGCAGATACGCAGTATTTT.

The chain combines TRBV4-1 with TRBJ1-2; D might be TRBD1 (5 bases). Germline V gene lookup returns CDR1 MGHRA and CDR2 YSYEKL. The V and J ends lost 1 base and 5 bases respectively, with 17 bases between them. CDR3 length equals 16 residues. The CDR3: CASSQVIGGVRYGYTF. The CDR3 DNA is TGCGCCAGCAGCCAAGTTATTGGAGGGGTCCGGTATGGCTACACCTTC.